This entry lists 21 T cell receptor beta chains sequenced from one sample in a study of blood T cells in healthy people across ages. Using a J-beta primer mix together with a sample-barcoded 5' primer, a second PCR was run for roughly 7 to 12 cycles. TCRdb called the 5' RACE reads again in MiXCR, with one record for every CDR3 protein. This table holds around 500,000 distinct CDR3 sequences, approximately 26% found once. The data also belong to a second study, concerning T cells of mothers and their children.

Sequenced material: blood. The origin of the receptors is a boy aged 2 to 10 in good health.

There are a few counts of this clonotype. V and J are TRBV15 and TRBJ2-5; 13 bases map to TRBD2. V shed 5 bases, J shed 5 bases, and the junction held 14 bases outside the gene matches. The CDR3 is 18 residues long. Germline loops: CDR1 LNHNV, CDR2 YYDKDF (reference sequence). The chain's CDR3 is CATSARARTSGSRETQYF. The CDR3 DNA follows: TGTGCCACCAGCGCTAGAGCAAGGACTAGCGGGAGTCGGGAGACCCAGTACTTC.

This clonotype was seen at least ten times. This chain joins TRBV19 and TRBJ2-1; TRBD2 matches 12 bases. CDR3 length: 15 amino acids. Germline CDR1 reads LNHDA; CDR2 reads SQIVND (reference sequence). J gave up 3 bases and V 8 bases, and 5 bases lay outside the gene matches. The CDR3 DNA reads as TGTGCCAGTCGGGCACTAGCGGGGGGCTACAATGAGCAGTTCTTC. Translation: CASRALAGGYNEQFF. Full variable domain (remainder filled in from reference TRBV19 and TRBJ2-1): DGGITQSPKYLFRKEGQNVTLSCEQNLNHDAMYWYRQDPGQGLRLIYYSQIVNDFQKGDIAEGYSVSREKKESFPLTVTSAQKNPTAFYLCASRALAGGYNEQFFGPGTRLTVL.

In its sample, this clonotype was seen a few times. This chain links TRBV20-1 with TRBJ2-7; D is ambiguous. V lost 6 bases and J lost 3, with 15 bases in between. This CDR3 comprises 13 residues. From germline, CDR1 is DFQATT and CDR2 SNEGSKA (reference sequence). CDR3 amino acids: CSARRKTFYEQYF. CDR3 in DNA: TGCAGTGCCAGGCGAAAGACGTTCTACGAGCAGTACTTC.

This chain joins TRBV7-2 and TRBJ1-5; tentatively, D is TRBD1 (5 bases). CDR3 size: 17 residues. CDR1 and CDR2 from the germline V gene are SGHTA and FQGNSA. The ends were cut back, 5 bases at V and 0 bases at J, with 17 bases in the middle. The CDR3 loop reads CASSTPTGAYSNQPQHF. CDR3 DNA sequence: TGTGCCAGCAGCACGCCAACAGGTGCTTATAGCAATCAGCCCCAGCATTTT.

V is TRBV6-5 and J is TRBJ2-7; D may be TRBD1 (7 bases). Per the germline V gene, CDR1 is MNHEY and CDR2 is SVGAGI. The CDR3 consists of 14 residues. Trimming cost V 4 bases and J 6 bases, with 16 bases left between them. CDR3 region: CASSSGQEGGEQYF. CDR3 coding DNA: TGTGCCAGCAGTTCCGGACAGGAGGGTGGCGAGCAGTACTTC.

The CDR3 DNA sequence: TGTGCCAGCAGCTTATCCCTTGAGGGAGAGCAGTACTTC. Its protein is CASSLSLEGEQYF. The genes are TRBV7-3 and TRBJ2-5, with D maybe TRBD2 (5 bases). V was cut by 2 bases and J by 11 bases, with 15 bases left in between. CDR1 is SGHTA and CDR2 is FQGTGA in the germline V gene. The length of the CDR3 is 13 residues.

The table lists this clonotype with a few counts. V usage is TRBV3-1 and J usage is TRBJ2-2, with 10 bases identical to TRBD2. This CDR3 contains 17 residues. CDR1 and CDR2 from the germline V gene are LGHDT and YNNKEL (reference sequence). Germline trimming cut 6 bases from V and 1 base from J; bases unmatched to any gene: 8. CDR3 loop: CASRNRGLAENTGELFF. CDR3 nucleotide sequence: TGTGCCAGCAGAAATCGAGGACTAGCGGAGAACACCGGGGAGCTGTTTTTT.

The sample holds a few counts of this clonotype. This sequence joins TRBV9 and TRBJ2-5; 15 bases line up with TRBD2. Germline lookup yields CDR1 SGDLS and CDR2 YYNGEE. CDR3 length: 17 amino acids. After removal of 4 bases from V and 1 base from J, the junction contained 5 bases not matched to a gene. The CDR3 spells CASSPGTSGGFQETQYF. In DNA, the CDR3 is TGTGCCAGCAGCCCAGGGACTAGCGGGGGGTTCCAAGAGACCCAGTACTTC.

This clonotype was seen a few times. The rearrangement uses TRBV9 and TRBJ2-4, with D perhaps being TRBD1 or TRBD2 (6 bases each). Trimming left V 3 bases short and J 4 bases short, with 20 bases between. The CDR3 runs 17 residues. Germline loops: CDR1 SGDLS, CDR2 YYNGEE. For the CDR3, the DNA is TGTGCCAGCAGCGCCTATGGGGGGCAGGAGGGTAAAAACATTCAGTACTTC. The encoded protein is CASSAYGGQEGKNIQYF. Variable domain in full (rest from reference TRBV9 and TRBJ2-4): DSGVTQTPKHLITATGQRVTLRCSPRSGDLSVYWYQQSLDQGLQFLIQYYNGEERAKGNILERFSAQQFPDLHSELNLSSLELGDSALYFCASSAYGGQEGKNIQYFGAGTRLSVL.

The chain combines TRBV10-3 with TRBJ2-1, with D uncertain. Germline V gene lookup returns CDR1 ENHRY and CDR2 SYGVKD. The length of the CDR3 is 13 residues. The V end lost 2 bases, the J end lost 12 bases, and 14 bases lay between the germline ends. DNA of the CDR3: TGTGCCATCAGTGAGAGAAAAGGGTTTGTGCAGTTCTTC. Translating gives CAISERKGFVQFF.

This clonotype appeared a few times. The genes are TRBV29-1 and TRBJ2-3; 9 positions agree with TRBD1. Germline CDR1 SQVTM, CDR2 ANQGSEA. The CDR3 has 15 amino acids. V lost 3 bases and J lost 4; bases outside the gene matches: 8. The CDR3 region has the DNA TGCAGCGTTGACGGACAGGGGATAGATGCAGATACGCAGTATTTT. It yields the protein CSVDGQGIDADTQYF.

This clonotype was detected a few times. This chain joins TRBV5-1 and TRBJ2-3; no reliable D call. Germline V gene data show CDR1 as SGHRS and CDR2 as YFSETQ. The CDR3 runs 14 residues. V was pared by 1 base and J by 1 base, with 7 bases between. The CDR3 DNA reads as TGCGCCAGCAGCTTGAGACTCGGCACAGATACGCAGTATTTT. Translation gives CASSLRLGTDTQYF.

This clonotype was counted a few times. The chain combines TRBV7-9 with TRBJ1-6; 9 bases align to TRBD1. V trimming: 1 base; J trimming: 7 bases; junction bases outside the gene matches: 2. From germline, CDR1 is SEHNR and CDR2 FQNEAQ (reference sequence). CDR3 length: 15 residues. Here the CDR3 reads CASSLEGTGNSPLHF. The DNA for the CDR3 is TGTGCCAGCAGCTTAGAGGGGACAGGGAATTCACCCCTCCACTTT.

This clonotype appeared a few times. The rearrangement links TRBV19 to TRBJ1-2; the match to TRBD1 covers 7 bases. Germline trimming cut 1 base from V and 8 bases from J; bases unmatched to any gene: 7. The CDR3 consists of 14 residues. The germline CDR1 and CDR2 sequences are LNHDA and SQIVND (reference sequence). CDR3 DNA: TGTGCCAGTAGTATAGCGGAGACAGGGTTCGGCTACACCTTC. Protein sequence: CASSIAETGFGYTF.

The CDR3 sequence is CASSHPAGYTDTQYF. As DNA, the CDR3 is TGTGCCAGCAGTCATCCAGCGGGCTACACAGATACGCAGTATTTT. The chain has TRBV12-3 or TRBV12-4 and TRBJ2-3, with D tentatively TRBD2 (6 bases). The CDR3 contains 15 residues. The V end lost 5 bases, the J end lost 2 bases, and 14 bases lay between the germline ends.

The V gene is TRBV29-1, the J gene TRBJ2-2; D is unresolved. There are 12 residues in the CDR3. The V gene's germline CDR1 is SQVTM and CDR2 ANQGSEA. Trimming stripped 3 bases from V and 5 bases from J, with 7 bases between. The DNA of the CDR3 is TGCAGCGTTGAGTCTTATACCGGGGAGCTGTTTTTT. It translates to CSVESYTGELFF.

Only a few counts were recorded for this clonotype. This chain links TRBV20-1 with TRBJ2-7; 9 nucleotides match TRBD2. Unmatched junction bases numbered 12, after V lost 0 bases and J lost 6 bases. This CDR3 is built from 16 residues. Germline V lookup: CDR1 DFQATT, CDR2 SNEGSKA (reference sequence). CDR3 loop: CSARDLQTSGSVEQYF. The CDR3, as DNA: TGCAGTGCTAGAGATCTTCAAACTAGCGGGTCCGTCGAGCAGTACTTC.

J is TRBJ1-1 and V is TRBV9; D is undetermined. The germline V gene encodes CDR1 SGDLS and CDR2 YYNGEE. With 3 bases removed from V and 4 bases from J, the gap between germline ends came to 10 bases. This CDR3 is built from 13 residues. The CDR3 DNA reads TGTGCCAGCAGCGGGGGAGGTGGCACTGAAGCTTTCTTT. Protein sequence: CASSGGGGTEAFF.

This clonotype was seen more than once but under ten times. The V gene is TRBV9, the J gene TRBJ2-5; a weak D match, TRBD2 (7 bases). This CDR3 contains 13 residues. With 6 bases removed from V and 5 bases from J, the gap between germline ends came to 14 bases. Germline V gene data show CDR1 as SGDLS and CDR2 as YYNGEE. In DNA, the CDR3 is TGTGCCAGCACCGGGGGGCTTGGGGAGACCCAGTACTTC. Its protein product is CASTGGLGETQYF.

CDR3 protein: CSAIPGLAGDTQYF. Written as DNA, the CDR3 is TGCAGTGCTATACCGGGACTAGCTGGAGATACGCAGTATTTT. This sequence joins TRBV20-1 and TRBJ2-3; 9 nucleotides match TRBD2. The V gene's germline CDR1 is DFQATT and CDR2 SNEGSKA (reference sequence). Losses at the gene ends were 4 bases for V and 5 bases for J; bases not matched to a gene: 7. The CDR3 sequence is 14 residues long.

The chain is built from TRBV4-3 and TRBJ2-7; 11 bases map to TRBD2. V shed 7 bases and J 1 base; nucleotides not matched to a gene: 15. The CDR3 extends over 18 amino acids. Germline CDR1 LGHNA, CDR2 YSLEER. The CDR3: CASIHVGLAGGPSYEQYF. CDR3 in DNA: TGCGCCAGCATCCATGTCGGGCTAGCGGGAGGTCCTTCCTACGAGCAGTACTTC.